The 24 T cell receptor beta chains below come from one sample, sequenced in a study of blood T cell repertoires in COVID-19. Repertoires were generated with immunoSEQ multiplex PCR, while TCRdb's copy carries only in-frame clones and drops some. This repertoire shows over 60,000 clones, approximately 90% found once; its top ten account for 6.7%. Sequencing input: peripheral blood. Receptors were obtained from a woman of 80 years or more with active COVID-19.

The chain joins TRBV6-1 to TRBJ1-2, with D possibly TRBD1 on 6 matching bases. Germline V lookup: CDR1 MNHNS, CDR2 SASEGT. This CDR3 is built from 14 residues. Deletions cut 2 bases from V and 6 bases from J, with 13 bases between. CDR3 nucleotide sequence: TGTGCCAGCAGTGAAAATATTGGGGACAATGGCTACACCTTC. Residues: CASSENIGDNGYTF.

This sequence joins TRBV24-1 and TRBJ2-1, with 11 bases aligning to TRBD1. CDR1 is KGHDR, CDR2 SFDVKD, per germline. The CDR3 runs to 15 residues. V shed 2 bases and J 9 bases; nucleotides not matched to a gene: 5. The CDR3 reads CATSDSGTGGGEQFF. For the CDR3, the DNA is TGTGCCACCAGTGATTCGGGGACAGGGGGGGGTGAGCAGTTCTTC.

The chain couples TRBV2 to TRBJ2-3, with TRBD2 identical over 10 bases. Trimming removed 4 bases from V and 5 bases from J; junction bases left unmatched: 9. Germline assignment: CDR1 SNHLY and CDR2 FYNNEI. The CDR3 covers 16 residues. CDR3 sequence (DNA): TGTGCCAGCAGTGGTCAGCTAGCGGGAGTTAGAGATACGCAGTATTTT. Translated, it gives CASSGQLAGVRDTQYF.

This chain connects TRBV29-1 to TRBJ2-7; unclear D gene. The V gene lost 4 bases and the J gene lost 2 bases, with 9 bases spanning the gap. In germline, CDR1 is SQVTM, CDR2 ANQGSEA. This CDR3 is 12 amino acids long. CDR3 amino acids: CSVVSGPYEQYF. CDR3 nucleotides: TGCAGCGTTGTGTCTGGGCCCTACGAGCAGTACTTC.

J is TRBJ1-5 and V is TRBV6-5; TRBD1 matches at 10 bases. CDR3 length equals 14 residues. J lost 7 bases, V lost 9 bases, and 9 bases had no gene match. Germline V CDR1 and CDR2: MNHEY, SVGAGI. Here the CDR3 reads CASETGTGVQPQHF. For the CDR3, the DNA is TGTGCCAGTGAAACCGGGACAGGGGTCCAGCCCCAGCATTTT.

In DNA form, the CDR3 reads TGTGCCAGCAGTTCAGGACTGACGGGTCAGTTCTTC. It yields the protein CASSSGLTGQFF. The rearrangement uses TRBV7-3 and TRBJ2-1; TRBD2 is a possible D gene (5 bases). Germline V gives CDR1 SGHTA, CDR2 FQGTGA. CDR3 length: 12 residues. V lost 6 bases and J lost 13, with 16 bases in between.

The gene calls are TRBV4-1 and TRBJ2-3; D may be TRBD2 (5 bases). Trimming took 1 base from V and 2 from J, leaving 16 bases between them. This CDR3 region has 17 residues. The germline gives CDR1 MGHRA, CDR2 YSYEKL. In DNA form, the CDR3 reads TGCGCCAGCAGCCAAGGGGGAGTTCAGCTAACCACAGATACGCAGTATTTT. Its protein is CASSQGGVQLTTDTQYF.

The genes are TRBV7-3 and TRBJ2-3, with TRBD2 matching 14 bases. The CDR3 length is 16 residues. V trimming: 3 bases; J trimming: 3 bases; junction bases outside the gene matches: 2. In germline, CDR1 is SGHTA, CDR2 FQGTGA. The CDR3 reads CASSFGLAGGTDTQYF. Written as DNA, the CDR3 is TGTGCCAGCAGCTTTGGACTAGCGGGAGGTACAGATACGCAGTATTTT.

The chain combines TRBV28 with TRBJ2-7, with 11 bases identical to TRBD2. Germline V lookup: CDR1 MDHEN, CDR2 SYDVKM. The length of the CDR3 is 14 residues. V shed 6 bases, J shed 4 bases, and the junction held 5 bases outside the gene matches. The CDR3 nucleotides read TGTGCCAGCAGCGCTCTAGCGGGAGGTTACGAGCAGTACTTC. Encoded protein: CASSALAGGYEQYF.

The genes are TRBV18 and TRBJ2-1, with 7 nucleotides matching TRBD2. The ends lost 2 bases at V and 15 bases at J; junction bases unmatched: 10. Germline loops: CDR1 KGHSH, CDR2 LQKENI. This CDR3 has 13 amino acids. CDR3 DNA sequence: TGTGCCAGCTCACCAGCGGGGGTAGGTGTTCGGTTCTTC. Residues: CASSPAGVGVRFF.

This clone appeared a single time. V usage is TRBV28 and J usage is TRBJ2-1; 13 nucleotides match TRBD2. With V trimmed by 6 bases and J by 9 bases, 8 bases remained unmatched. The germline gives CDR1 MDHEN, CDR2 SYDVKM. The CDR3 runs to 15 residues. This CDR3 reads CASSTGTSGNSEQFF. The DNA for the CDR3 is TGTGCCAGCAGCACTGGGACTAGCGGGAACAGTGAGCAGTTCTTC.

The chain joins TRBV9 to TRBJ2-6, with D perhaps TRBD1 (7 bases). The germline gives CDR1 SGDLS, CDR2 YYNGEE. Trimming pared 0 bases from V and 0 bases from J, leaving 13 bases between. The CDR3 sequence is 18 residues long. The CDR3 region is CASSVGRQGGSGANVLTF. As DNA, the CDR3 is TGTGCCAGCAGCGTAGGTCGGCAGGGGGGCTCTGGGGCCAACGTCCTGACTTTC.

The rearrangement uses TRBV29-1 and TRBJ1-5; TRBD1 might be the D (5 bases). This CDR3 spans 14 amino acids. The V end was cut by 1 base, the J end by 9 bases, with 16 bases between. The germline V gene has CDR1 SQVTM and CDR2 ANQGSEA. The CDR3 bases are TGCAGCGTTGAAGTGGGAAGGGGCCAGGGGCCCCAGCATTTT. It yields the protein CSVEVGRGQGPQHF.

This sequence joins TRBV10-2 and TRBJ2-1; TRBD1 agrees at 8 bases. The CDR3 is 15 residues long. The ends lost 5 bases at V and 2 bases at J; junction bases unmatched: 5. Germline V gives CDR1 WSHSY, CDR2 SAAADI. DNA of the CDR3: TGCGCCAGCAGTTCACGGACAGGGCCCTACAATGAGCAGTTCTTC. It encodes CASSSRTGPYNEQFF.

This clone was recorded once. The J gene is TRBJ2-3, the V gene TRBV18; weak D call: TRBD2 (5 bases). Trimming took off 2 bases at V and 2 bases at J, with 8 bases between the two ends. Germline V gene lookup returns CDR1 KGHSH and CDR2 LQKENI. This CDR3 has 14 residues. As DNA, the CDR3 is TGTGCCAGCTCACCAAGAGGGAACACAGATACGCAGTATTTT. This encodes CASSPRGNTDTQYF.

The V gene is TRBV15, the J gene TRBJ2-1, with unresolved D. The CDR3 runs to 16 residues. Per the germline V gene, CDR1 is LNHNV and CDR2 is YYDKDF (reference sequence). The germline V and J ends were trimmed by 0 bases and 8 bases, with 17 bases remaining between them. CDR3 in DNA: TGTGCCACCAGCAGAGAGACCGGATCAGCGTGGTATGAGCAGTTCTTC. Translation gives CATSRETGSAWYEQFF.

A single count supports this clone. The V and J genes are TRBV29-1 and TRBJ2-2; D call uncertain. V was pared by 5 bases and J by 2 bases, with 3 bases between. This CDR3 has 11 residues. CDR1 and CDR2 from the germline V gene are SQVTM and ANQGSEA. The CDR3 sequence is CSVSNTGELFF. In DNA form, the CDR3 reads TGCAGCGTTTCTAACACCGGGGAGCTGTTTTTT.

This chain uses TRBV28 with TRBJ2-1; D is perhaps TRBD2 (6 bases). The germline V and J ends were trimmed by 8 bases and 6 bases, with 14 bases remaining between them. Germline V gene lookup returns CDR1 MDHEN and CDR2 SYDVKM. This CDR3 spans 13 amino acids. The chain's CDR3 is CASAPEGRNEQFF. CDR3 coding DNA: TGTGCCAGCGCCCCGGAGGGCCGCAATGAGCAGTTCTTC.

V usage is TRBV7-3 and J usage is TRBJ2-3; 7 bases fit TRBD1. Germline V gene lookup returns CDR1 SGHTA and CDR2 FQGTGA. The V and J ends lost 5 bases and 6 bases, in that order; junction bases with no gene match: 11. This CDR3 has 15 residues. The DNA of the CDR3 is TGTGCCAGCAGCCGAGGGGGCCTACCGGGGGATACGCAGTATTTT. Residues: CASSRGGLPGDTQYF.

The DNA of the CDR3 is TGTGCCACCACCAAGGGTAGCGCCATATATTTT. Translation: CATTKGSAIYF. The chain links TRBV21-1 to TRBJ1-3. TRBV21-1 is flagged as a pseudogene. The CDR3 loop spans 11 amino acids.

The chain uses TRBV13 and TRBJ2-3, with a weak D call TRBD1 (6 bases). The length of the CDR3 is 13 residues. Germline V gives CDR1 PRHDT, CDR2 FYEKMQ (reference sequence). V gave up 5 bases and J gave up 4 bases, with 10 bases separating them. This CDR3 is CASSGHRADTQYF. CDR3 nucleotide sequence: TGTGCCAGCAGCGGGCACAGGGCAGATACGCAGTATTTT.

The chain carries TRBV21-1 and TRBJ1-5. TRBV21-1 is tagged as a pseudogene. This CDR3 is 14 amino acids long. The CDR3 here is CASSGWSSNQPQHF. As DNA, the CDR3 is TGTGCCAGCAGCGGGTGGAGTAGCAATCAGCCCCAGCATTTT.

This clone appeared a single time. The chain uses TRBV2 and TRBJ2-1; 7 nucleotides agree with TRBD1. This CDR3 spans 15 amino acids. J gave up 5 bases and V 8 bases, and 12 bases lay outside the gene matches. CDR1 SNHLY and CDR2 FYNNEI come from the germline V gene. In DNA, the CDR3 is TGTGCCAGCCACCCTCCGGGACAGATCGACAATGAGCAGTTCTTC. Translation: CASHPPGQIDNEQFF.

The chain couples TRBV5-4 to TRBJ1-4, with TRBD1 as a possible D gene (5 bases). Germline values: CDR1 SGHNT, CDR2 YYREEE (reference sequence). The CDR3 is made up of 16 amino acids. The ends were cut back, 0 bases at V and 3 bases at J, with 12 bases in the middle. In DNA, the CDR3 is TGTGCCAGCAGCTTGGACGGGGGTATGGCTAATGAAAAACTGTTTTTT. Translation gives CASSLDGGMANEKLFF.